These 7 T cell receptor beta chains share one sample of origin, sequenced in a study of shared clonotypes between healthy human individuals. Clones were read by immunoSEQ multiplex PCR, and TCRdb kept only the in-frame ones, dropping some. The sample lists some 1,100,000 clones; 75% to 85% were seen once. Material for sequencing was memory CD4+ T cells from PBMCs. Regarding subset: CD45RA-negative fraction. The receptors shown here come from a man aged 18 to 30 in good health. Some clones in this sample may be carry-over from other donors' samples.

The rearrangement uses TRBV7-3 and TRBJ2-3, with D hard to call. Looked up from germline, CDR1 is SGHTA and CDR2 is FQGTGA. This CDR3 region has 15 residues. V lost 3 bases and J 1 base, leaving 11 bases between the germline ends. CDR3 in DNA: TGTGCCAGCAGCTTCAATGACCATGGCACAGATACGCAGTATTTT. It encodes CASSFNDHGTDTQYF.

The chain has TRBV2 and TRBJ2-2; D uncertain. V was pared by 8 bases and J by 2 bases, with 3 bases between. Germline assignment: CDR1 SNHLY and CDR2 FYNNEI. This CDR3 is built from 11 residues. This chain's CDR3 is CASQNTGELFF. CDR3 nucleotide sequence: TGTGCCAGCCAAAACACCGGGGAGCTGTTTTTT.

Comments on this clone: A read error may account for a junction end that differs from germline. This chain uses TRBV7-2 with TRBJ2-5; TRBD2 aligns across 9 bases. CDR3 size: 18 residues. The germline V gene encodes CDR1 SGHTA and CDR2 FQGNSA. CDR3 bases: TGTGCCAGTAGCTTACGGGGCGGGAGGGCCGAAAAGGTAGAGACCCAGTACTTC. This codes for CASSLRGGRAEKVETQYF.

This clone was seen more than once but under ten times. The chain combines TRBV5-1 with TRBJ2-2; D gene ambiguous. The CDR3 extends over 13 amino acids. Germline V lookup: CDR1 SGHRS, CDR2 YFSETQ. Trimming stripped 0 bases from V and 6 bases from J, with 6 bases between. The CDR3: CASSLGGAGELFF. CDR3 bases: TGCGCCAGCAGCTTGGGTGGCGCCGGGGAGCTGTTTTTT.

The genes are TRBV7-9 and TRBJ1-1; TRBD1 agrees at 10 bases. Germline-derived CDR1 and CDR2 are SEHNR and FQNEAQ (reference sequence). V was pared by 5 bases and J by 4 bases, with 7 bases of the junction left unmatched. The CDR3 is 15 residues long. The CDR3 DNA reads as TGTGCCAGCAGCCAAAGGACAGGGGGATCCACTGAAGCTTTCTTT. Residues: CASSQRTGGSTEAFF.

This chain joins TRBV7-3 and TRBJ1-1; perhaps TRBD1 as D (6 bases). The V end was cut by 5 bases, the J end by 4 bases, with 11 bases between. The CDR3 consists of 13 residues. In germline, CDR1 is SGHTA, CDR2 FQGTGA. The CDR3 loop is CASSRGQATEAFF. The CDR3 coding sequence is TGTGCCAGCAGCCGGGGACAAGCCACTGAAGCTTTCTTT.

The chain carries TRBV28 and TRBJ1-2, with 7 bases aligning to TRBD1. This CDR3 is 15 amino acids long. With V trimmed by 3 bases and J by 6 bases, 10 bases remained unmatched. Germline V CDR1 and CDR2: MDHEN, SYDVKM. The CDR3 bases are TGTGCCAGCAGTTTCGCCAGGACAGGAGGCCATGGCTACACCTTC. Its protein is CASSFARTGGHGYTF.